These 25 T cell receptor beta chains share one sample of origin, sequenced in a study of beta chain features in type 1 diabetes. Findings and limits, study-wide: When Type 1 diabetes patients were examined, their TCRB CDR3s proved moderately but significantly shorter in all four CD4+ subsets.

These receptors' targets are unknown. cDNA synthesis used the whole RNA isolate, giving expressed TCRB sequences. TCRdb's table, derived via immunoSEQ multiplex PCR, lists solely in-frame clones and lacks some. The table records almost 350,000 clones, approximately 10% of them present only once. The specimen sequenced was central memory CD4+ T cells from blood. The receptors come from a man under 40 with type 1 diabetes.

V usage is TRBV7-2 and J usage is TRBJ1-2; 7 positions agree with TRBD1. Germline trimming cut 5 bases from V and 2 bases from J; bases unmatched to any gene: 2. Germline-derived CDR1 and CDR2 are SGHTA and FQGNSA. The CDR3 consists of 13 residues. The chain's CDR3 is CASSPQGNYGYTF. For the CDR3, the DNA is TGTGCCAGCAGCCCACAGGGGAACTATGGCTACACCTTC. The complete variable domain, with remaining parts taken from reference TRBV7-2 and TRBJ1-2, reads GAGVSQSPSNKVTEKGKDVELRCDPISGHTALYWYRQSLGQGLEFLIYFQGNSAPDKSGLPSDRFSAERTGGSVSTLTIQRTQQEDSAVYLCASSPQGNYGYTFGSGTRLTVV.

This chain uses TRBV4-3 with TRBJ2-7; D not resolved. This CDR3 contains 14 residues. In germline, CDR1 is LGHNA, CDR2 YSLEER. The V and J ends lost 4 bases and 3 bases respectively, with 13 bases between them. CDR3 sequence reads: CASSLGHQDYEQYF. The CDR3 DNA follows: TGCGCCAGCAGCCTAGGCCACCAGGACTACGAGCAGTACTTC.

Written as DNA, the CDR3 is TGCGCCAGCAGGGACAGTGGGAACACTGAAGCTTTCTTT. Amino acid sequence: CASRDSGNTEAFF. The V gene is TRBV10-1, the J gene TRBJ1-1; a possible D gene is TRBD1 (6 bases). The ends were cut back, 6 bases at V and 1 base at J, with 9 bases in the middle. CDR3 length: 13 residues. Germline CDR1 is WNHNN and CDR2 is SYGVQD (reference sequence).

This clone was found many times. V usage is TRBV2 and J usage is TRBJ2-2; no reliable D call. Germline lookup yields CDR1 SNHLY and CDR2 FYNNEI. V gave up 4 bases and J gave up 4 bases, with 13 bases separating them. CDR3 length equals 15 residues. CDR3 loop: CASSVREPPTGELFF. The CDR3 coding sequence is TGTGCCAGCAGTGTAAGAGAACCTCCCACCGGGGAGCTGTTTTTT.

This clone was counted a few times. This sequence joins TRBV7-9 and TRBJ2-4; D is uncertain. The ends were cut back, 0 bases at V and 0 bases at J, with 15 bases in the middle. Germline V CDR1 and CDR2: SEHNR, FQNEAQ (reference sequence). CDR3 length: 18 amino acids. As DNA, the CDR3 is TGTGCCAGCAGCTTAGCCAATACCGGCCTGTTAGCCAAAAACATTCAGTACTTC. Its protein product is CASSLANTGLLAKNIQYF.

CDR3 residues: CASRSGWNTGELFF. For the CDR3, the DNA is TGCGCCAGCCGGTCCGGCTGGAACACCGGGGAGCTGTTTTTT. The chain carries TRBV10-2 and TRBJ2-2; D remains unclear. The CDR3 contains 14 residues. Trimming pared 8 bases from V and 1 base from J, leaving 11 bases between. CDR1 WSHSY and CDR2 SAAADI come from the germline V gene.

This clone turned up a few times. V and J are TRBV28 and TRBJ2-2; D might be TRBD1 (5 bases). CDR1 MDHEN and CDR2 SYDVKM come from the germline V gene. Trimming took 6 bases from V and 3 from J, leaving 8 bases between them. The CDR3 runs to 13 residues. This chain's CDR3 is CASSDRYTGELFF. The CDR3 nucleotides are TGTGCCAGCAGCGACAGATACACCGGGGAGCTGTTTTTT.

This clone was detected a few times. The V gene is TRBV2, the J gene TRBJ1-6, with TRBD1 matching 8 bases. The CDR3 spans 15 residues. The V and J ends lost 6 bases and 10 bases, in that order; junction bases with no gene match: 11. Germline lookup yields CDR1 SNHLY and CDR2 FYNNEI. The CDR3 region has the DNA TGTGCCAGCAGCCTGGAGGCAGGGGGCCAATCACCCCTCCACTTT. Translation: CASSLEAGGQSPLHF.

The chain carries TRBV7-2 and TRBJ2-5; D perhaps matches TRBD2 (6 bases). Germline CDR1 and CDR2: SGHTA and FQGNSA. Trimming removed 1 base from V and 5 bases from J, with 11 bases in between. The length of the CDR3 is 14 residues. CDR3 sequence (DNA): TGTGCCAGCAGCTTAGTACTAGCCGGGGAGACCCAGTACTTC. Translating gives CASSLVLAGETQYF.

The chain combines TRBV7-6 with TRBJ2-7; possibly TRBD2 for D (6 bases). V was clipped by 1 base and J by 7 bases, with 14 bases between them. The CDR3 loop spans 14 amino acids. Germline CDR1 is SGHVS and CDR2 is FNYEAQ. CDR3 sequence: CASSLGTDGREQYF. Written as DNA, the CDR3 is TGTGCCAGCAGCTTAGGCACGGACGGGAGAGAGCAGTACTTC.

This chain uses TRBV7-2 with TRBJ1-2; 10 nucleotides agree with TRBD1. The junction had 4 bases not matched to a gene; V was cut back by 1 base and J by 2 bases. The germline gives CDR1 SGHTA, CDR2 FQGNSA. The CDR3 is 16 amino acids. The CDR3, as DNA: TGTGCCAGCAGCTTAGGCCGGGACAGGGGAAACTATGGCTACACCTTC. This gives the protein CASSLGRDRGNYGYTF.

This clone was seen repeatedly, ten times or more. The chain is built from TRBV9 and TRBJ2-3; TRBD2 agrees at 8 bases. The length of the CDR3 is 17 residues. With V trimmed by 4 bases and J by 1 base, 11 bases remained unmatched. The germline V gene has CDR1 SGDLS and CDR2 YYNGEE. The DNA of the CDR3 is TGTGCCAGCAGCCCCAGAGGGAGTAGCGGGGGCACAGATACGCAGTATTTT. As protein: CASSPRGSSGGTDTQYF. The variable domain in full, completed from reference TRBV9 and TRBJ2-3, reads DSGVTQTPKHLITATGQRVTLRCSPRSGDLSVYWYQQSLDQGLQFLIQYYNGEERAKGNILERFSAQQFPDLHSELNLSSLELGDSALYFCASSPRGSSGGTDTQYFGPGTRLTVL.

This clone was recorded a few times. The chain is built from TRBV30 and TRBJ1-6; D remains unclear. This CDR3 is built from 13 residues. V lost 1 base to trimming and J lost 7 bases, with 8 bases between them. Germline V gene sequence: CDR1 GTSNPN, CDR2 SVGIG (reference sequence). CDR3 DNA sequence: TGTGCCTGGAGTGGCCAGAACAATTCACCCCTCCACTTT. Amino acid sequence: CAWSGQNNSPLHF.

This clone was seen a few times. The chain employs TRBV5-6 and TRBJ2-7; 7 bases fit TRBD1. Germline V gene sequence: CDR1 SGHDT, CDR2 YYEEEE. Trimming removed 4 bases from V and 0 bases from J; junction bases left unmatched: 1. The length of the CDR3 is 13 residues. The CDR3 region is CASSDRASYEQYF. CDR3 in DNA: TGTGCCAGCAGCGACAGGGCCTCCTACGAGCAGTACTTC.

The chain joins TRBV28 to TRBJ2-7; 9 positions match TRBD1. Looked up from germline, CDR1 is MDHEN and CDR2 is SYDVKM. Unmatched junction bases numbered 11, after V lost 7 bases and J lost 4 bases. There are 15 residues in the CDR3. The CDR3 spells CASTFRDREGYEQYF. Here the CDR3 DNA reads TGTGCCAGCACTTTCCGGGACAGGGAAGGTTACGAGCAGTACTTC.

The V gene is TRBV27, the J gene TRBJ2-7, with no clear D. Germline CDR1 reads MNHEY; CDR2 reads SMNVEV (reference sequence). CDR3 length equals 12 residues. V was trimmed by 3 bases and J by 5 bases, leaving 8 bases between them. The CDR3 bases are TGTGCCAGCAGTTTCAAAGGGAACGAGCAGTACTTC. Translation gives CASSFKGNEQYF.

The chain employs TRBV4-3 and TRBJ2-2; 9 bases map to TRBD2. Germline CDR1 reads LGHNA; CDR2 reads YSLEER. CDR3 length: 18 amino acids. Trimming removed 0 bases from V and 0 bases from J; junction bases left unmatched: 5. CDR3 in amino acids: CASSQDVTSGSNTGELFF. CDR3 in DNA: TGCGCCAGCAGCCAAGACGTGACTAGCGGATCGAACACCGGGGAGCTGTTTTTT.

The sample holds a few counts of this clone. This same CDR3 is encoded by further DNA sequences in the sample. The rearrangement uses TRBV5-6 and TRBJ2-7, with D unresolved. The CDR3 is made up of 11 amino acids. V was shortened by 2 bases and J by 4 bases, with 4 bases between the two germline ends. Germline CDR1 reads SGHDT; CDR2 reads YYEEEE. The CDR3 sequence: CASSLTYEQYF. DNA of the CDR3: TGTGCCAGCAGCTTAACTTACGAGCAGTACTTC.

V usage is TRBV7-2 and J usage is TRBJ2-3; TRBD2 agrees at 13 bases. The V segment lost 5 bases and the J segment 5 bases; nucleotides outside the gene matches: 10. The CDR3 is 17 amino acids. Germline CDR1 and CDR2: SGHTA and FQGNSA. The chain's CDR3 is CASSPTGLAGDRDTQYF. Here the CDR3 DNA reads TGTGCCAGCAGCCCCACCGGACTAGCGGGGGACCGAGATACGCAGTATTTT.

This clone was counted between two and nine times. V gene TRBV2 combines with J gene TRBJ2-5, with TRBD2 identical over 11 bases. Germline lookup yields CDR1 SNHLY and CDR2 FYNNEI. V was clipped by 6 bases and J by 2 bases; unmatched bases: 5. The CDR3 has 15 amino acids. CDR3 in DNA: TGTGCCAGCAGGAGGACTAGCGGGTCTCAAGAGACCCAGTACTTC. This translates into CASRRTSGSQETQYF.

This rearrangement joins TRBV29-1 to TRBJ1-2, with D perhaps TRBD1 (5 bases). The CDR3 has 12 residues. Germline V gives CDR1 SQVTM, CDR2 ANQGSEA. Trimming left V 0 bases short and J 7 bases short, with 9 bases between. The CDR3 bases are TGCAGCGTTGAAGAGTCAGGGTTTGGCTACACCTTC. This encodes CSVEESGFGYTF.

This clone was counted a few times. The chain has TRBV5-8 and TRBJ1-5; D gene unclear. The germline V and J ends were trimmed by 2 bases and 7 bases, with 13 bases remaining between them. CDR1 and CDR2 from the germline V gene are SGHTS and YDEGEE. The CDR3 consists of 14 residues. CDR3 loop: CASSFNGIAQPQHF. DNA of the CDR3: TGTGCCAGCAGCTTCAACGGCATTGCGCAGCCCCAGCATTTT.

The chain combines TRBV19 with TRBJ1-1; weak D call: TRBD1 (5 bases). V was clipped by 3 bases and J by 3 bases, with 17 bases between them. Germline CDR1 and CDR2: LNHDA and SQIVND (reference sequence). There are 16 residues in the CDR3. CDR3: CASSILGDSPDTEAFF. The CDR3 nucleotides are TGTGCCAGTAGTATTCTCGGCGACAGTCCAGACACTGAAGCTTTCTTT.

The chain combines TRBV15 with TRBJ1-2; maybe TRBD1 (5 bases). The V end lost 5 bases, the J end lost 8 bases, and 15 bases lay between the germline ends. The CDR3 totals 13 residues. Germline CDR1 reads LNHNV; CDR2 reads YYDKDF (reference sequence). The CDR3 DNA reads as TGTGCCACCAGCCCAGGGACTGCCAGCGGCTACACCTTC. It yields the protein CATSPGTASGYTF.

The genes are TRBV6-6 and TRBJ1-6, with D unclear. V was shortened by 8 bases and J by 14 bases, with 16 bases between the two germline ends. The CDR3 loop spans 12 amino acids. Germline values: CDR1 MNHNY, CDR2 SVGAGI (reference sequence). The CDR3 coding sequence is TGTGCCAGCGGTCCCGGCACAACTACCCTCCACTTT. Its translation is CASGPGTTTLHF.